These T cell receptor beta chains were read from a single sample in a study of cytomegalovirus exposure and HLA in healthy donors. The data were produced by immunoSEQ multiplex PCR, yet TCRdb's version contains in-frame clones alone and is incomplete. Of approximately 190,000 clones in the sample, about 83% were seen once. Specimen: PBMCs. These receptor sequences come from a man aged 35 to 55 in good health and CMV-seropositive. The CDR3 runs from the conserved cysteine through the conserved F or W. The D gene is left open where the match is weak. Size is omitted from some rows. Given values are once, few, many or a class for expanded clones.

d_gene: TRBD1
v_gene: TRBV5-6
abundance: .
j_gene: TRBJ1-1
CDR3aa: CASSLHRGPGGTEAFF
CDR3nt: TGTGCCAGCAGCCTCCACAGGGGGCCGGGCGGAACTGAAGCTTTCTTT

d_gene: .
v_gene: TRBV27
abundance: few
j_gene: TRBJ2-2
CDR3aa: CASSFAGTGELFF
CDR3nt: TGTGCCAGCAGTTTTGCGGGGACCGGGGAGCTGTTTTTT

d_gene: .
v_gene: TRBV5-1
abundance: .
j_gene: TRBJ1-3
CDR3aa: CASSYGAGGNTIYF
CDR3nt: TGCGCCAGCAGCTATGGGGCAGGTGGAAACACCATATATTTT

d_gene: TRBD2
v_gene: TRBV27
abundance: .
j_gene: TRBJ2-7
CDR3aa: CASSYDPLAGTYEQYF
CDR3nt: TGTGCCAGCAGTTACGATCCCTTAGCGGGAACCTACGAGCAGTACTTC

d_gene: .
v_gene: TRBV27
abundance: .
j_gene: TRBJ2-7
CDR3aa: CASSDPSGEQYF
CDR3nt: TGTGCCAGCAGCGATCCCAGTGGCGAGCAGTACTTC

d_gene: TRBD1
v_gene: TRBV30
abundance: .
j_gene: TRBJ1-1
CDR3aa: CAWRVMIRGWNTEAFF
CDR3nt: TGTGCCTGGAGAGTGATGATCAGGGGGTGGAACACTGAAGCTTTCTTT

d_gene: .
v_gene: TRBV5-6
abundance: .
j_gene: TRBJ1-1
CDR3aa: CASSLGGGNTEAFF
CDR3nt: TGTGCCAGCAGCTTGGGGGGGGGCAACACTGAAGCTTTCTTT

d_gene: TRBD2
v_gene: TRBV2
abundance: .
j_gene: TRBJ2-5
CDR3aa: CASRYSGSGETQYF
CDR3nt: TGTGCCAGCAGATATAGCGGGAGCGGGGAGACCCAGTACTTC

d_gene: TRBD2
v_gene: TRBV6-5
abundance: .
j_gene: TRBJ2-1
CDR3aa: CASTGTRSYEQFF
CDR3nt: TGTGCCAGCACCGGGACTAGAAGCTATGAGCAGTTCTTC

d_gene: TRBD1
v_gene: TRBV6-6
abundance: .
j_gene: TRBJ2-7
CDR3aa: CASNEQGATYEQYF
CDR3nt: TGTGCCAGCAACGAACAGGGGGCGACTTACGAGCAGTACTTC

d_gene: .
v_gene: TRBV6-6
abundance: .
j_gene: TRBJ2-5
CDR3aa: CASSYSNGGRETQYF
CDR3nt: TGTGCCAGCAGTTACTCGAATGGGGGGAGGGAGACCCAGTACTTC

d_gene: .
v_gene: TRBV5-1
abundance: once
j_gene: TRBJ2-2
CDR3aa: CASSPWGAETNTGELFF
CDR3nt: TGCGCCAGCAGCCCATGGGGAGCCGAGACGAACACCGGGGAGCTGTTTTTT

d_gene: TRBD2
v_gene: TRBV5-1
abundance: .
j_gene: TRBJ2-1
CDR3aa: CASSLVGLAGGPLDEQFF
CDR3nt: TGCGCCAGCAGCTTGGTTGGGCTAGCGGGAGGGCCTTTGGATGAGCAGTTCTTC

d_gene: .
v_gene: TRBV7-9
abundance: .
j_gene: TRBJ2-3
CDR3aa: CASSQRQAPVDTQYF
CDR3nt: TGTGCCAGCAGCCAACGACAAGCCCCCGTGGATACGCAGTATTTT

d_gene: TRBD1
v_gene: TRBV9
abundance: .
j_gene: TRBJ2-2
CDR3aa: CASSVVQGARTGELFF
CDR3nt: TGTGCCAGCAGCGTAGTACAGGGGGCAAGGACCGGGGAGCTGTTTTTT

d_gene: .
v_gene: TRBV18
abundance: .
j_gene: TRBJ1-5
CDR3aa: CASSPLAGGISNQPQHF
CDR3nt: TGTGCCAGCTCACCATTGGCGGGGGGGATAAGCAATCAGCCCCAGCATTTT

d_gene: TRBD1
v_gene: TRBV5-1
abundance: .
j_gene: TRBJ2-2
CDR3aa: CASSFRGQGAQNTGELFF
CDR3nt: TGCGCCAGCAGCTTTCGGGGACAGGGGGCCCAGAACACCGGGGAGCTGTTTTTT

d_gene: TRBD2
v_gene: TRBV6-6
abundance: .
j_gene: TRBJ2-1
CDR3aa: CASSYSTSGSNEQFF
CDR3nt: TGTGCCAGCAGTTACTCCACTAGCGGGAGCAATGAGCAGTTCTTC

d_gene: TRBD1
v_gene: TRBV2
abundance: .
j_gene: TRBJ2-3
CDR3aa: CASRQGKTDTQYF
CDR3nt: TGTGCCAGCAGACAGGGGAAAACAGATACGCAGTATTTT

d_gene: .
v_gene: TRBV5-1
abundance: .
j_gene: TRBJ1-1
CDR3aa: CASSSGWGQGTEAFF
CDR3nt: TGCGCCAGCAGCTCCGGGTGGGGACAAGGGACTGAAGCTTTCTTT

d_gene: TRBD1
v_gene: TRBV10-1
abundance: .
j_gene: TRBJ2-7
CDR3aa: CASSEPGRGQGRKTTYEQYF
CDR3nt: TGCGCCAGCAGTGAACCGGGACGGGGACAGGGGCGAAAAACAACCTACGAGCAGTACTTC

d_gene: .
v_gene: TRBV28
abundance: .
j_gene: TRBJ1-4
CDR3aa: CASSYSTNEKLFF
CDR3nt: TGTGCCAGCAGTTACTCAACTAATGAAAAACTGTTTTTT

d_gene: .
v_gene: TRBV5-6
abundance: .
j_gene: TRBJ1-3
CDR3aa: CASSNLQGNTIYF
CDR3nt: TGTGCCAGCAGCAATCTTCAGGGTAACACCATATATTTT

d_gene: .
v_gene: TRBV19
abundance: .
j_gene: TRBJ2-4
CDR3aa: CASSTPKGAKNIQYF
CDR3nt: TGTGCCAGTAGTACACCAAAGGGGGCCAAAAACATTCAGTACTTC

d_gene: TRBD1
v_gene: TRBV15
abundance: .
j_gene: TRBJ2-5
CDR3aa: CATSRARGQGQETQYF
CDR3nt: TGTGCCACCAGCAGAGCGCGGGGACAGGGACAAGAGACCCAGTACTTC

d_gene: .
v_gene: TRBV4-3
abundance: .
j_gene: TRBJ2-2
CDR3aa: CASSQERARGELFF
CDR3nt: TGCGCCAGCAGCCAAGAGCGGGCGCGCGGGGAGCTGTTTTTT

d_gene: .
v_gene: TRBV28
abundance: once
j_gene: TRBJ2-2
CDR3aa: CASKEAGELFF
CDR3nt: TGTGCCAGTAAGGAGGCCGGGGAGCTGTTTTTT

d_gene: TRBD2
v_gene: TRBV4-2
abundance: .
j_gene: TRBJ2-1
CDR3aa: CASSQATGTSLEEQFF
CDR3nt: TGTGCCAGCAGCCAGGCTACCGGGACTAGCCTCGAAGAGCAGTTCTTC

d_gene: TRBD1
v_gene: TRBV7-2
abundance: few
j_gene: TRBJ2-7
CDR3aa: CASSPPGQGSYEQYF
CDR3nt: TGTGCCAGCAGCCCCCCTGGACAGGGTTCCTACGAGCAGTACTTC

d_gene: TRBD1
v_gene: TRBV5-1
abundance: .
j_gene: TRBJ2-3
CDR3aa: CASSLGYHRGLDTQYF
CDR3nt: TGCGCCAGCAGCTTGGGATATCACAGGGGGCTAGATACGCAGTATTTT

d_gene: TRBD1
v_gene: TRBV11-3
abundance: once
j_gene: TRBJ2-7
CDR3aa: CASSLNTGVPYEQYF
CDR3nt: TGTGCCAGCAGCCTCAATACAGGGGTACCCTACGAGCAGTACTTC

d_gene: .
v_gene: TRBV5-1
abundance: .
j_gene: TRBJ2-5
CDR3aa: CASSSSGASWGETQYF
CDR3nt: TGCGCCAGCAGCTCGTCAGGGGCGAGCTGGGGGGAGACCCAGTACTTC

d_gene: .
v_gene: TRBV7-7
abundance: once
j_gene: TRBJ2-5
CDR3aa: CASRRFPFDSQETQYF
CDR3nt: TGTGCTAGCAGGCGTTTTCCGTTTGACTCTCAAGAGACCCAGTACTTC

d_gene: .
v_gene: TRBV28
abundance: .
j_gene: TRBJ2-7
CDR3aa: CASSPRGWEVEQYF
CDR3nt: TGTGCCAGCAGTCCTAGGGGTTGGGAGGTCGAGCAGTACTTC

d_gene: .
v_gene: TRBV10-2
abundance: .
j_gene: TRBJ2-3
CDR3aa: CASSDGGITDTQYF
CDR3nt: TGCGCCAGCAGTGATGGAGGGATCACAGATACGCAGTATTTT

d_gene: TRBD1
v_gene: TRBV2
abundance: few
j_gene: TRBJ2-5
CDR3aa: CASRAYRGQETQYF
CDR3nt: TGTGCCAGCAGGGCCTACAGGGGACAAGAGACCCAGTACTTC

d_gene: .
v_gene: TRBV12-2
abundance: once
j_gene: TRBJ2-7
CDR3aa: CASRLLKGPAETGGNEQYF
CDR3nt: TGTGCAAGTCGCTTATTAAAGGGGCCCGCCGAGACAGGGGGCAACGAGCAGTACTTC

d_gene: TRBD1
v_gene: TRBV18
abundance: .
j_gene: TRBJ1-2
CDR3aa: CASSPPRTGIGYTF
CDR3nt: TGTGCCAGCTCACCACCGAGGACAGGGATCGGCTACACCTTC